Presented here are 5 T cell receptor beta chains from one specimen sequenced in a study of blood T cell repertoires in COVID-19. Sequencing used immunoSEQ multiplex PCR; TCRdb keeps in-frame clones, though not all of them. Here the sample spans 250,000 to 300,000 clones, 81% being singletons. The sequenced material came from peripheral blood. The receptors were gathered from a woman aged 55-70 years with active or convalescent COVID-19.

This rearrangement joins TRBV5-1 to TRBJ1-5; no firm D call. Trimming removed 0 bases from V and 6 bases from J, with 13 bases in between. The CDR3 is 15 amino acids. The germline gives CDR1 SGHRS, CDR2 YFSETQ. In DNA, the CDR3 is TGCGCCAGCAGCTTGGAAGCTTTGACAAGTCAGCCCCAGCATTTT. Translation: CASSLEALTSQPQHF.

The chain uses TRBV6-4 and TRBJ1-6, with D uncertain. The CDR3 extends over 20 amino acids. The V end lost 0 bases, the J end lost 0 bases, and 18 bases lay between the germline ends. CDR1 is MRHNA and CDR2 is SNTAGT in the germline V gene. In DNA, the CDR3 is TGTGCCAGCAGTGACTCGTGCCCCAGTCACCGGAGCTCCTATAATTCACCCCTCCACTTT. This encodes CASSDSCPSHRSSYNSPLHF.

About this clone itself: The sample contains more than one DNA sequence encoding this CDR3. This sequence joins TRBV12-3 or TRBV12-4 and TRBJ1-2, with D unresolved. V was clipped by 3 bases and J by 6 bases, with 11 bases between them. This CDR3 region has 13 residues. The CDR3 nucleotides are TGTGCCAGCAGTTTCTCAGGCACGGATGGCTACACCTTC. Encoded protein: CASSFSGTDGYTF.

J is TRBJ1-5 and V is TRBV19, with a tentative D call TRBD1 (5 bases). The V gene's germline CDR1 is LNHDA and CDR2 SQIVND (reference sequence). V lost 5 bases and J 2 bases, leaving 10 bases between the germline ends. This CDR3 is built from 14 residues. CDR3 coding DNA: TGTGCCAGTAGTCCCCGGGGGGGCAATCAGCCCCAGCATTTT. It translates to CASSPRGGNQPQHF.

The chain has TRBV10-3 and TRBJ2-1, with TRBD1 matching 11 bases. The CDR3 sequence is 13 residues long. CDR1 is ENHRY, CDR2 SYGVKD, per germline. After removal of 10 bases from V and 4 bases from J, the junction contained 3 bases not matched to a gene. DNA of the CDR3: TGTGCCACCGGGACAGGGGGGTACAATGAGCAGTTCTTC. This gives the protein CATGTGGYNEQFF.